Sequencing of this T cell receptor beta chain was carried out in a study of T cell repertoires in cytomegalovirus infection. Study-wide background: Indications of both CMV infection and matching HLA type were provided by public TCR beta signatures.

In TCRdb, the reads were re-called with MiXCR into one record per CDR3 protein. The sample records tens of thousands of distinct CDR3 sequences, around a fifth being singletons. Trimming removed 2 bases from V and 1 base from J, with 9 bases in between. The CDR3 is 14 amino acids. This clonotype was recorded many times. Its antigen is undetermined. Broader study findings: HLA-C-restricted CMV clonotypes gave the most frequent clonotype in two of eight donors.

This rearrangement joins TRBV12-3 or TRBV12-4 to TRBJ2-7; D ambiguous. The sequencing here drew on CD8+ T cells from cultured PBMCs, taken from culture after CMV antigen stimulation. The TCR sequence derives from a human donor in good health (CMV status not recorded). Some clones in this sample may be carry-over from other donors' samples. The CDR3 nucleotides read TGTGCCAGCAGTTTATTAGCACGATCCTACGAGCAGTACTTC. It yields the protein CASSLLARSYEQYF.